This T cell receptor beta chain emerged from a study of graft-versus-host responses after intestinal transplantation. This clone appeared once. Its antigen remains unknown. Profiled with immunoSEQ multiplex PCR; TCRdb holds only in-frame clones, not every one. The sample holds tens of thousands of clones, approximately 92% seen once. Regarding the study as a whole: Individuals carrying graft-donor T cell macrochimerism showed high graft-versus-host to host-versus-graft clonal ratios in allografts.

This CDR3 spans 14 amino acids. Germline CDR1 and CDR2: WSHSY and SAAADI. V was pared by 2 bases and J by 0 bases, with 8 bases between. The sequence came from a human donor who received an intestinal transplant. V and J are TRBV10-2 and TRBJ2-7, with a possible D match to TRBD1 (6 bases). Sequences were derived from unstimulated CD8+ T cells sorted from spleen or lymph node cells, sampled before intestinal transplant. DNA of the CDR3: TGCGCCAGCAGTGAGGGACAGAGCTCCTACGAGCAGTACTTC. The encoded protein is CASSEGQSSYEQYF.